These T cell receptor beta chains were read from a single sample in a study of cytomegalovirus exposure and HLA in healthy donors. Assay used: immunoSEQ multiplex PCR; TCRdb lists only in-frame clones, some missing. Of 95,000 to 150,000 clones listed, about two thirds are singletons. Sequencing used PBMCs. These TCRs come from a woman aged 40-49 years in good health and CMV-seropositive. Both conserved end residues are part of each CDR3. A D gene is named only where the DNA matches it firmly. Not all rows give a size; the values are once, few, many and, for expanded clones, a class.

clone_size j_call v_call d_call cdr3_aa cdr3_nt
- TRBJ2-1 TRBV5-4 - CASSLATGEQFF TGTGCCAGCAGCTTGGCCACAGGTGAGCAGTTCTTC
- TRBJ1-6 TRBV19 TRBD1 CASSIWGQTNSPLHF TGTGCCAGTAGTATTTGGGGACAGACAAATTCACCCCTCCACTTT
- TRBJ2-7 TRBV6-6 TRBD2 CASRSPGLEINEQYF TGTGCCAGCAGGTCCCCGGGACTAGAGATCAACGAGCAGTACTTC
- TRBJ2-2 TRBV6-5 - CASRTGQRAAELFF TGTGCCAGCAGAACGGGCCAGAGGGCAGCGGAGCTGTTTTTT
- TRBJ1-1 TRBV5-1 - CASSSRTGTSAEAFF TGCGCCAGCAGCTCGCGGACGGGGACAAGCGCTGAAGCTTTCTTT
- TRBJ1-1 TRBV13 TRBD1 CASSPRTGGVAFF TGTGCCAGCAGCCCTCGGACAGGGGGGGTAGCTTTCTTT
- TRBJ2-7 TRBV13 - CASSVINRDEQYF TGTGCCAGCAGCGTGATAAACCGGGACGAGCAGTACTTC
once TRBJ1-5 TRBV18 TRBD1 CASSLSGGGNQPQHF TGTGCCAGCTCTTTGTCAGGGGGCGGCAATCAGCCCCAGCATTTT
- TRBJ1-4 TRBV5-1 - CASSLEPNEKLFF TGCGCCAGCAGCTTGGAGCCCAATGAAAAACTGTTTTTT
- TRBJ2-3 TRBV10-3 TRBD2 CAISETIPGGSSTDTQYF TGTGCCATCAGTGAGACTATTCCCGGGGGGTCCTCAACAGATACGCAGTATTTT
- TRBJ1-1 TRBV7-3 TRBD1 CASSWQGGTEAFF TGTGCCAGCAGCTGGCAGGGGGGAACTGAAGCTTTCTTT
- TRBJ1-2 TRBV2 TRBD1 CASSLTGDYGYTF TGTGCCAGCAGTCTGACAGGGGACTATGGCTACACCTTC
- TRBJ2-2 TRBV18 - CASSPNEDSTGELFF TGTGCCAGCTCACCAAATGAGGACAGCACCGGGGAGCTGTTTTTT
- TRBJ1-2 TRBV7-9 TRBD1 CASSPRGGQGNGYTF TGTGCCAGCAGCCCCCGCGGGGGACAGGGGAATGGCTACACCTTC
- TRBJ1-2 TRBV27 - CASSTGNYGYTF TGTGCCAGCTCCACAGGGAACTATGGCTACACCTTC
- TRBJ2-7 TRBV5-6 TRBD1 CASSLGTGLYEQYF TGTGCCAGCAGCTTGGGGACAGGGCTATACGAGCAGTACTTC
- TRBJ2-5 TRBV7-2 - CASSPGSSRETQYF TGTGCCAGCAGCCCCGGGTCTAGTCGAGAGACCCAGTACTTC
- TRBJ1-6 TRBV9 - CASSVTENSPLHF TGTGCCAGCAGCGTAACTGAAAATTCACCCCTCCACTTT
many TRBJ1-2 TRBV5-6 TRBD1 CASSLGTGPGTGTF TGTGCCAGCAGCTTGGGGACAGGGCCTGGGACTGGGACCTTC
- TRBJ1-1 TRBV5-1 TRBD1 CASSFTGVTEAFF TGCGCCAGCAGCTTCACAGGGGTCACTGAAGCTTTCTTT
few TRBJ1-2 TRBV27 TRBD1 CASSLRGLFYGYTF TGTGCCAGCAGTTTGAGGGGGCTGTTCTATGGCTACACCTTC
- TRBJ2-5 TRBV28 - CASSLKSWGGGETQYF TGTGCCAGCAGTTTAAAGAGCTGGGGGGGCGGGGAGACCCAGTACTTC
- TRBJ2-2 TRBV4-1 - CASSHYATNTGELFF TGCGCCAGCAGCCATTACGCTACGAACACCGGGGAGCTGTTTTTT